This TCR beta chain was identified during a study of PD-1 blockade in classical Hodgkin lymphoma. General study results and limits: Patients newly diagnosed and complete responders had comparable baseline diversity.

V was pared by 4 bases and J by 8 bases, with 15 bases between. This CDR3 is built from 14 residues. Germline CDR1 and CDR2: SGHDT and YYEEEE. Every patient relapsed after autologous stem cell transplantation, and brentuximab vedotin exposure varied. Complete response, partial response or progressive disease constituted the best responses recorded. Clones were read by immunoSEQ multiplex PCR, and TCRdb kept only the in-frame ones, dropping some. Among 20,000 to 25,000 clones listed, roughly 80% were seen once. Points on this clone: The antigen remains unidentified.

This TCR was recovered from a human donor with classical Hodgkin lymphoma. Sequencing used peripheral blood mononuclear cells (PBMCs), obtained at baseline. The V and J genes are TRBV5-6 and TRBJ1-4; D is undetermined. The CDR3 spells CASSTDRGSEKLFF. The CDR3 region has the DNA TGTGCCAGCAGCACGGACCGTGGCAGCGAAAAACTGTTTTTT. Variable domain in full (rest from reference TRBV5-6 and TRBJ1-4): DAGVTQSPTHLIKTRGQQVTLRCSPKSGHDTVSWYQQALGQGPQFIFQYYEEEERQRGNFPDRFSGHQFPNYSSELNVNALLLGDSALYLCASSTDRGSEKLFFGSGTQLSVL.